A single TCR beta chain is shown here with its context. Germline V gene data show CDR1 as LNHDA and CDR2 as SQIVND (reference sequence). The CDR3 is made up of 17 amino acids. The trim removed 4 bases at V and 6 bases at J, leaving 11 bases unmatched. The entry originates in a study of blood T cell repertoires in COVID-19. Study information: PBMCs, B-cell-depleted T cells, or T cells provided the cDNA or gDNA that made up the material.

Under the authors' procedure: Amplification with reference gene primers provided the estimates of nucleated cell counts. Sequencing was performed with immunoSEQ multiplex PCR; in TCRdb, only in-frame clones are kept and a portion is missing. D and trimming were read from the DNA, whereas the V and J calls and clone size are those reported in that table. The sample carries around 130,000 clones, roughly 86% recorded once. Sequences were obtained from peripheral blood. The chain couples TRBV19 to TRBJ2-1, with 11 bases fitting TRBD2. This TCR came from an older woman with acute or convalescent COVID-19. This chain's CDR3 is CASSNAPGTSGSNEQFF. DNA of the CDR3: TGTGCCAGTAGTAACGCACCCGGGACTAGCGGCTCCAATGAGCAGTTCTTC. Combining the CDR3 with reference TRBV19 and TRBJ2-1 gives the whole variable domain DGGITQSPKYLFRKEGQNVTLSCEQNLNHDAMYWYRQDPGQGLRLIYYSQIVNDFQKGDIAEGYSVSREKKESFPLTVTSAQKNPTAFYLCASSNAPGTSGSNEQFFGPGTRLTVL.